Listed here is a single T cell receptor beta chain. TCRdb re-called the 5' RACE reads with MiXCR, one entry per CDR3 protein. The sample lists about 470,000 distinct CDR3 sequences, 20% to 25% occurring once. This specimen comes from a study of identical twins. CDR3 length equals 15 residues. Germline assignment: CDR1 MNHNS and CDR2 SASEGT. V lost 5 bases and J lost 5, with 16 bases in between. The sample also formed part of further work on T cells expressing NK-cell markers. That report notes: Several experiments confined sorting to alpha-beta TCR T cells with an anti-gamma-delta TCR antibody.

The chain carries TRBV6-1 and TRBJ2-1, with D perhaps matching TRBD2 (5 bases). Sequenced sample: CD4+ T cells sorted from blood. The TCR comes from a woman aged 18-29 years in good health. The CDR3 nucleotides read TGTGCCAGCAGTAAACGAGGGCCTCTTGACAATGAGCAGTTCTTC. Translation gives CASSKRGPLDNEQFF.